This TCR beta chain was sequenced for a study of shared clonotypes between healthy human individuals. Study details: The study used three CD4 naive, three CD4 memory, two CD8 naive and one CD8 memory plate per donor. Notes on the study in general: A reduction in generation probabilities was seen for non-shared clonotypes relative to those shared by all four donors. Sharing across four donors was highest in naive CD4 (roughly 5%) and lowest in memory CD8 (0.4%). What rarefaction showed was incomplete sorted-subset sequencing despite large depth.

TCRdb keeps only in-frame clones here, not all; method: immunoSEQ multiplex PCR. The profile shows 700,000 or so clones, about two thirds of them singletons. Of note for this clone: As yet, its antigen is unknown.

The CDR3 runs 14 residues. In germline, CDR1 is SGHKS, CDR2 YYEKEE (reference sequence). V shed 0 bases and J shed 3 bases, with 10 bases lying between them. This TCR came from a woman under 40 in good health. This rearrangement joins TRBV5-5 to TRBJ2-7, with D uncertain. The source material was memory CD4+ T cells sorted from blood. Subset: CD45RA-negative fraction. This CDR3 reads CASSLGWLNYEQYF. In nucleotides, the CDR3 is TGTGCCAGCAGCTTGGGGTGGCTCAACTACGAGCAGTACTTC.